The clone carrying this TCR beta chain has only a few counts. As yet, its antigen is unknown. This sample was taken from a study of blood T cells in healthy people across ages. General study points: Older age coincided with a roughly linear decline in TCR beta diversity per million T cells. Considered underestimates were the diversity estimates obtained from one million T cells. Long-lived donors carried more naive CD4+ cells and greater diversity than aged donors.

With a J-beta primer mix and a sample-barcoded 5' primer, a second PCR ran 7 to 11 cycles. TCRdb independently ran MiXCR on the 5' RACE reads; one entry per CDR3 protein. There are around 1,700,000 distinct CDR3 sequences in the sample; under 30% occur only once, and around 7.7% lies in the top ten. It was approximately 10 milliliters of peripheral blood that were drawn from each donor. This CDR3 contains 14 residues. V lost 6 bases to trimming and J lost 8 bases, with 19 bases between them. Germline-derived CDR1 and CDR2 are MNHEY and SVGAGI. The chain couples TRBV6-5 to TRBJ1-2; TRBD1 is a possible D gene (5 bases). Sequencing was performed on blood. The TCR comes from a woman aged 25 to 39 in good health. CDR3 nucleotides: TGTGCCAGCAGCCCTGAGGGACCGTCCCTCGGCTACACCTTC. Protein product: CASSPEGPSLGYTF.